This T cell receptor beta chain was profiled in a study of cytomegalovirus exposure and HLA in healthy donors. The study's findings and limits: Available immune exposure information was restricted to CMV serostatus only. A reported reduction in N-insertions relative to the approximately 640-donor mean was seen in an Asian-associated ancestry cluster in a later analysis. Upon later analysis, TCR association rates were observed to vary by HLA locus, being highest for DRB1 and lowest for HLA-C.

This CDR3 comprises 17 residues. Deletions cut 5 bases from V and 2 bases from J, with 20 bases between. Per the germline V gene, CDR1 is SEHNR and CDR2 is FQNEAQ (reference sequence). With respect to this clone: Its target is not known.

The PCR contained 60 Vbeta and 13 Jbeta primers. Sequencing was performed with immunoSEQ multiplex PCR; in TCRdb, only in-frame clones are kept and a portion is missing. In the table there are 150,000 to 200,000 clones, around 77% of which are singletons. The gene calls are TRBV7-9 and TRBJ2-3; possibly TRBD2 for D (6 bases). The sample taken for sequencing was PBMCs. This sequence was found in a man aged 40-49 years in good health and CMV-seronegative. As DNA, the CDR3 is TGTGCCAGCAGCCCCGGAGGGTCCCTCTATAACACAGATACGCAGTATTTT. Its translation is CASSPGGSLYNTDTQYF.